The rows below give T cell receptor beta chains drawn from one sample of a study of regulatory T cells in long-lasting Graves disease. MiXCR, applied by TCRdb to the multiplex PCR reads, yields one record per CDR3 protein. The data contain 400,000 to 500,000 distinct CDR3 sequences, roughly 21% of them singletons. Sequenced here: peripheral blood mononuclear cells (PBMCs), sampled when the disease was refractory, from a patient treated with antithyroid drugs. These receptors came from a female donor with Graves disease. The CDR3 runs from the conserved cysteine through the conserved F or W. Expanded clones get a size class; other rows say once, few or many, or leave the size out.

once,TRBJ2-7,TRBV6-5,CARSYSIRDGHYEQYF
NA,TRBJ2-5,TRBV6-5,CASSYGTSGSAAPETQYF
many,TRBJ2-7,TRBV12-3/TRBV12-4,CASSFGLAETTQQYF
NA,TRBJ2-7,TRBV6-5,CASSYPGLAGDEQYF
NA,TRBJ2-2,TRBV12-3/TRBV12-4,CASSFTLNTGELFF
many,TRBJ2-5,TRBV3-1,CASSPTGDETQYF
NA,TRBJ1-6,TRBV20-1,CSARVGVRPPLHF
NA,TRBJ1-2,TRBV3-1,CASSQDQGARGYTF
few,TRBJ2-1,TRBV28,CASSPLGGGGYSYNEQFF
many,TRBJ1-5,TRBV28,CASSKLGDFNSNQPQHF
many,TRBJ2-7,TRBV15,CATSRDWGEQYF
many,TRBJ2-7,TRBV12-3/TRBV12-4,CASSSQGIPYEQYF
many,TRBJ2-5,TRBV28,CASSTSGSPETQYF
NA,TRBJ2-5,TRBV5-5,CASSPGLAGVRLGETQYF
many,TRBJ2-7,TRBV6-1,CASSAGQGESYEQYF
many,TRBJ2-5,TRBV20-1,CSASPALAGEQETQYF
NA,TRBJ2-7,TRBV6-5,CASSYGDRSSYEQYF
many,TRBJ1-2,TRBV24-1,CATSPGTGGNYGYTF
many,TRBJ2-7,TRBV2,CASSPSGSSYEQYF
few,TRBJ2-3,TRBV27,CASSTGLVAGLNTDTQYF
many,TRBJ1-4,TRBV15,CATSRTRQGGEKLFF
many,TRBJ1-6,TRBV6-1,CASRGLSSADSPLHF
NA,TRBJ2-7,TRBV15,CATSRGHAGSYEQYF
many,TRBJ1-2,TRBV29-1,CSGRPLSGYGYTF
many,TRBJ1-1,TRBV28,CASSTGGRKNTEAFF
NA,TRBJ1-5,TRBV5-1,CASSSGGTGDQPQHF
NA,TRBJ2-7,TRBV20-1,CSARVLDREVYEQYF
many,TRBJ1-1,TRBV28,CACWGGTEAFF
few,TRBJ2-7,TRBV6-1,CASRTEQGGSYEQYF
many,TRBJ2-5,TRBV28,CASSKLGGLQKSQYF
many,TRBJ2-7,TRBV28,CASSSPGTAYPPYEQYF
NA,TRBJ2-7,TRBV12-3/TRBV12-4,CASSLVRDRPNSAYEQYF
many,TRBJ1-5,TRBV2,CASSEDSSNQPQHF
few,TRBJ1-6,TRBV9,CASSVVGENSPLHF
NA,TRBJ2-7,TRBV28,CASFDAQGVPNYEQYF
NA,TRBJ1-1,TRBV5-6,CASSIGQSEAFF
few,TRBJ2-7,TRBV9,CASSATGTGYYEQYF
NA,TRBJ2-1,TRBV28,CASSIHGGALYNEQFF
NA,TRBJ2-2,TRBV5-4,CASSLGGGEPFF
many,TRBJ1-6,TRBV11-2,CASSFQADDSPLHF
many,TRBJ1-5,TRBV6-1,CASRNPSNQPQHF
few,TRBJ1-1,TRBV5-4,CASSWTRESGTEAFF
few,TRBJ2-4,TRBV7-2,CASSLDHLQYF
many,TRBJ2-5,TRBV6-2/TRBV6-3,CASSPPGLLMETQYF
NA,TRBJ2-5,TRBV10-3,CAISVSGLATPQETQYF
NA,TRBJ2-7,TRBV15,CATSRSPGLAGEQYF
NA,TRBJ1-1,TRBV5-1,CASSLVGGRVAFF
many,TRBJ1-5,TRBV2,CATKDNGNQPQHF
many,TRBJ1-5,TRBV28,CASSPSIDSNQPQHF
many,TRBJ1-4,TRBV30,CAWSVGSGEKLFF
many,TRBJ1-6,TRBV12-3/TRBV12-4,CASSSSGGGSPLHF
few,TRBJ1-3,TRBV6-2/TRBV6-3,CASSSFEGGNTIYF
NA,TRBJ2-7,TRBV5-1,CASSLDHRGYEQYF
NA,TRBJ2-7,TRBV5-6,CASSGGGVDYEQYF